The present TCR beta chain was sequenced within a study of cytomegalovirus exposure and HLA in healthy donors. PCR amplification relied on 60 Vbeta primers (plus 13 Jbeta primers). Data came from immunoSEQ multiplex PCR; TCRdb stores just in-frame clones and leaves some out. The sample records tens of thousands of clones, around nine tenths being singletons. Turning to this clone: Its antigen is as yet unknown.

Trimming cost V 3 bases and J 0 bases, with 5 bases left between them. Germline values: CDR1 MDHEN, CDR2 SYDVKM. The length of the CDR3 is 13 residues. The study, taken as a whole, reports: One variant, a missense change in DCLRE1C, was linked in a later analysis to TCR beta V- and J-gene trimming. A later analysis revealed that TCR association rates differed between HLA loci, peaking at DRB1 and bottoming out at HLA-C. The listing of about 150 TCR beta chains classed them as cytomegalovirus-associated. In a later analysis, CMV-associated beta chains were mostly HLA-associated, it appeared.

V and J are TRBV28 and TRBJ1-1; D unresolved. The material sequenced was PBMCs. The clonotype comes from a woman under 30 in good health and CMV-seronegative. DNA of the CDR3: TGTGCCAGCAGTTTGCGGGTGAACACTGAAGCTTTCTTT. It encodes CASSLRVNTEAFF.